The present entry profiles one T cell receptor beta chain with its context. Data came from immunoSEQ multiplex PCR; TCRdb stores just in-frame clones and leaves some out. The sample records about 170,000 clones, 80% to 90% being singletons. This entry comes from a study of blood T cell repertoires in COVID-19. Background on the study: T cells, B-cell-depleted T cells, or PBMCs provided the cDNA or gDNA that served as material.

Sample: peripheral blood. This TCR derives from a woman aged 55-70 years with COVID-19, enrolled during active disease.

The CDR3 region is CASSQEQGNYGYTF. DNA for the CDR3: TGCGCCAGCAGCCAGGAACAGGGAAACTATGGCTACACCTTC. This chain uses TRBV4-3 with TRBJ1-2, with a weak D call TRBD1 (6 bases). Germline loops: CDR1 LGHNA, CDR2 YSLEER. With 3 bases removed from V and 2 bases from J, the gap between germline ends came to 10 bases. This CDR3 has 14 residues.